This T cell receptor (beta chain) was captured in a study of T cells in Graves' hyperthyroidism and ophthalmopathy. The CDR3 sequence is 15 residues long. The germline V gene encodes CDR1 DFQATT and CDR2 SNEGSKA (reference sequence). V lost 6 bases and J lost 4; bases outside the gene matches: 13. Amplification targeted TCR beta CDR3 regions from RNA transcripts. First-round RT-PCR with HTBI primers amplified the TCR CDR3 region. TCRdb reprocessed the multiplex PCR reads via MiXCR and lists one record per CDR3 protein. Counted here are fewer than 450,000 distinct CDR3 sequences, under 20% occurring once; the ten biggest clones make up 35% to 50%.

Source material: blood. The chain recombines TRBV20-1 with TRBJ2-5; 8 bases fit TRBD1. This TCR came from a man younger than 35 with Graves' ophthalmopathy. The CDR3 region has the DNA TGCAGTGCAACGGCAGGGGGCGGGTGGTCAGAGACCCAGTACTTC. Its translation is CSATAGGGWSETQYF.